These 15 T cell receptor beta chains share one sample of origin, sequenced in a study of shared clonotypes between healthy human individuals. This table comes from immunoSEQ multiplex PCR, and its TCRdb copy is limited to in-frame clones, with some not included. Of some 2,400,000 clones in the sample, roughly 95% were seen once. What was sequenced was naive CD4+ T cells sorted from blood. Subset: CD45RA+ positively selected. The origin of the receptors is a man aged 18 to 29 in good health.

In regard to this clone: The same CDR3 can be traced to other DNA sequences in this sample. V and J are TRBV10-1 and TRBJ2-3; no firm D call. Per germline, CDR1 WNHNN and CDR2 SYGVQD (reference sequence). The V and J ends lost 4 bases and 2 bases respectively, with 4 bases between them. This CDR3 has 12 residues. The CDR3 reads CASSASTDTQYF. CDR3 nucleotide sequence: TGCGCCAGCAGTGCTTCCACAGATACGCAGTATTTT.

The rearrangement links TRBV7-3 to TRBJ1-4; possibly TRBD1 for D (6 bases). Germline lookup yields CDR1 SGHTA and CDR2 FQGTGA. Deletions cut 5 bases from V and 11 bases from J, with 24 bases between. The CDR3 extends over 16 amino acids. The DNA of the CDR3 is TGTGCCAGCAGCACCAAGAGGGGACATCTTGGCGAGAAACTGTTTTTT. This codes for CASSTKRGHLGEKLFF.

This chain links TRBV7-9 with TRBJ1-6; D gene unclear. Germline V CDR1 and CDR2: SEHNR, FQNEAQ (reference sequence). CDR3 length: 13 residues. The V gene lost 5 bases and the J gene lost 9 bases, with 11 bases spanning the gap. This CDR3 is CASSPDGVSPLHF. The CDR3, as DNA: TGTGCCAGCAGCCCGGATGGCGTTTCACCCCTCCACTTT.

This clone was seen a single time. V usage is TRBV9 and J usage is TRBJ1-4; tentative D call: TRBD1 (5 bases). This CDR3 contains 14 residues. Germline V gene sequence: CDR1 SGDLS, CDR2 YYNGEE. With 4 bases removed from V and 5 bases from J, the gap between germline ends came to 12 bases. The chain's CDR3 is CASSKGPGNEKLFF. In nucleotides, the CDR3 is TGTGCCAGCAGCAAAGGTCCAGGGAATGAAAAACTGTTTTTT.

The CDR3: CASSLRMVGGASYEQYF. Here the CDR3 DNA reads TGTGCCAGCAGCTTACGTATGGTCGGGGGGGCCTCCTACGAGCAGTACTTC. V is TRBV11-2 and J is TRBJ2-7; 8 bases are shared with TRBD2. CDR3 length equals 17 residues. V was pared by 2 bases and J by 0 bases, with 9 bases of the junction left unmatched. The germline V gene has CDR1 SGHAT and CDR2 FQNNGV.

This clone was detected once. The rearrangement links TRBV7-2 to TRBJ2-7; TRBD2 aligns across 7 bases. CDR3 size: 15 residues. Germline V gene sequence: CDR1 SGHTA, CDR2 FQGNSA. The ends lost 0 bases at V and 0 bases at J; junction bases unmatched: 2. In DNA form, the CDR3 reads TGTGCCAGCAGCTTAGCACTAGCGAGCTCCTACGAGCAGTACTTC. Translating it yields CASSLALASSYEQYF.

The genes are TRBV11-3 and TRBJ1-1, with D maybe TRBD1 (6 bases). The CDR3 covers 18 residues. Trimming took off 1 base at V and 1 base at J, with 19 bases between the two ends. The germline V gene encodes CDR1 SGHNT and CDR2 YENEEA. The DNA of the CDR3 is TGTGCCAGCAGCTTAGCCCGTCGGGGGGGGGCGACGAACACTGAAGCTTTCTTT. Its translation: CASSLARRGGATNTEAFF.

The gene calls are TRBV9 and TRBJ2-7; D is perhaps TRBD1 (6 bases). V lost 6 bases and J 3 bases, leaving 16 bases between the germline ends. Looked up from germline, CDR1 is SGDLS and CDR2 is YYNGEE. The CDR3 contains 14 residues. The DNA of the CDR3 is TGTGCCAGCAACCGAGGGGGTGGTGGCTACGAGCAGTACTTC. Translating gives CASNRGGGGYEQYF.

The V and J genes are TRBV7-9 and TRBJ2-3, with D possibly matching TRBD1 (5 bases). Per germline, CDR1 SEHNR and CDR2 FQNEAQ (reference sequence). The CDR3 is made up of 15 amino acids. The germline V and J ends were trimmed by 4 bases and 1 base, with 12 bases remaining between them. CDR3 bases: TGTGCCAGCAGCTATCAGGGATCCGGCACAGATACGCAGTATTTT. Encoded protein: CASSYQGSGTDTQYF.

The chain couples TRBV30 to TRBJ1-3, with 9 bases identical to TRBD1. Germline assignment: CDR1 GTSNPN and CDR2 SVGIG (reference sequence). The CDR3 spans 18 residues. Trimming removed 3 bases from V and 4 bases from J; junction bases left unmatched: 16. CDR3 coding DNA: TGTGCCTGGAGCCCCGGACAGGGGTTTGGTGGGCAAGGAAACACCATATATTTT. It is translated as CAWSPGQGFGGQGNTIYF. The full variable domain, rest sourced from reference TRBV30 and TRBJ1-3, is SQTIHQWPATLVQPVGSPLSLECTVEGTSNPNLYWYRQAAGRGLQLLFYSVGIGQISSEVPQNLSASRPQDRQFILSSKKLLLSDSGFYLCAWSPGQGFGGQGNTIYFGEGSWLTVV.

V usage is TRBV5-4 and J usage is TRBJ2-4; 11 positions match TRBD2. CDR1 SGHNT and CDR2 YYREEE come from the germline V gene (reference sequence). CDR3 length equals 14 residues. V shed 4 bases and J 11 bases; nucleotides not matched to a gene: 8. CDR3 protein: CASSGELAGGFQYF. The CDR3 coding sequence is TGTGCCAGCAGCGGTGAGCTAGCGGGGGGATTTCAGTACTTC.

This chain uses TRBV11-2 with TRBJ2-5; D may be TRBD2 (6 bases). The CDR3 loop spans 15 amino acids. Germline V CDR1 and CDR2: SGHAT, FQNNGV. V was clipped by 3 bases and J by 2 bases, with 13 bases between them. CDR3 nucleotides: TGTGCCAGCAGCTTGGAGGGCAGCCAGCAAGAGACCCAGTACTTC. Translation: CASSLEGSQQETQYF.

The V and J genes are TRBV5-1 and TRBJ2-1; no clear D. With 0 bases removed from V and 5 bases from J, the gap between germline ends came to 12 bases. This CDR3 spans 15 amino acids. The germline CDR1 and CDR2 sequences are SGHRS and YFSETQ. The DNA of the CDR3 is TGCGCCAGCAGCTTGGCATTTCGCCCGCACAATGAGCAGTTCTTC. It is translated as CASSLAFRPHNEQFF.

The gene calls are TRBV5-6 and TRBJ2-1; D uncertain. The CDR3 extends over 13 amino acids. Trimming left V 2 bases short and J 6 bases short, with 9 bases between. CDR1 and CDR2 (germline): SGHDT, YYEEEE. CDR3 loop: CASSFIQVNEQFF. CDR3 DNA sequence: TGTGCCAGCAGCTTCATCCAGGTCAATGAGCAGTTCTTC.

The chain employs TRBV10-3 and TRBJ1-4, with a weak D call TRBD1 (5 bases). V lost 4 bases and J lost 2, with 11 bases in between. In germline, CDR1 is ENHRY, CDR2 SYGVKD. The CDR3 is 15 residues long. CDR3 sequence (DNA): TGTGCCATCAGTGCGTTTGGGGCGACTAATGAAAAACTGTTTTTT. It is translated as CAISAFGATNEKLFF.